Each of the 9 T cell receptor beta chains below was sequenced from the same sample in a study of blood T cells in healthy people across ages. The use of a sample-barcoded 5' primer and a J-beta primer mix characterized a second PCR of roughly 6 to 11 cycles. TCRdb reprocessed the 5' RACE reads via MiXCR and lists one record per CDR3 protein. Of about 1 million distinct CDR3 sequences listed, about 25% are singletons. The same sample was also studied in work on T cells of mothers and their children.

The material sequenced was blood. These receptors originate from a girl aged 2 to 10 in good health.

This clonotype was detected only a few times. Compared with germline, one end of the junction differs, possibly owing to a read error. This rearrangement joins TRBV7-2 to TRBJ2-1; D unresolved. This CDR3 is 14 amino acids long. Germline V gives CDR1 SGHTA, CDR2 FQGNSA. The CDR3 DNA reads TGTGCCAACAGCGTCAACCCTGGGGACAATGAGCAGTTCTTC. It is translated as CANSVNPGDNEQFF.

This clonotype was counted only a few times. The chain has TRBV7-3 and TRBJ2-5; TRBD2 is a possible D gene (6 bases). The DNA matches TRBJ2-7 better at its end, which makes the J call doubtful. In germline, CDR1 is SGHTA, CDR2 FQGTGA. The CDR3 spans 14 residues. Written as DNA, the CDR3 is TGTGCCAGCAGCTCATATAGCGGCTCCTACGAGCAGTACTTC. Translation gives CASSSYSGSYEQYF.

The CDR3 protein is CSARTGRRGYYEQYF. As DNA, the CDR3 is TGCAGTGCTAGAACCGGACGGCGGGGGTACTACGAGCAGTACTTC. The chain couples TRBV20-1 to TRBJ2-7; 7 nucleotides agree with TRBD2. Germline V gene lookup returns CDR1 DFQATT and CDR2 SNEGSKA (reference sequence). This CDR3 contains 15 residues. J lost 3 bases, V lost 2 bases, and 10 bases had no gene match.

This clonotype was counted only a few times. The chain recombines TRBV12-3 or TRBV12-4 with TRBJ1-2; the D is unclear. The V end was cut by 6 bases, the J end by 6 bases, with 11 bases between. CDR3 size: 12 residues. As DNA, the CDR3 is TGTGCCAGCAGGCGGGAGGCGAATGGCTACACCTTC. Translating gives CASRREANGYTF.

Ten or more counts support this clonotype. One end of the junction is discordant with germline, which a read error may explain. The CDR3 sequence is CASSLGLGGQETQYF. CDR3 nucleotide sequence: TGCGCCAGCAGCTTGGGATTGGGTGGCCAAGAGACCCAGTACTTC. The V gene is TRBV7-2, the J gene TRBJ2-5; no firm D call. The CDR3 length is 15 residues. The V gene's germline CDR1 is SGHTA and CDR2 FQGNSA.

The chain is built from TRBV6-5 and TRBJ2-1; 13 bases are a match to TRBD2. The CDR3 loop spans 17 amino acids. The ends lost 2 bases at V and 8 bases at J; junction bases unmatched: 9. Germline lookup yields CDR1 MNHEY and CDR2 SVGAGI. CDR3 loop: CASSYPRGTSGTDEQFF. The CDR3 DNA follows: TGTGCCAGCAGTTACCCGAGGGGGACTAGCGGGACGGATGAGCAGTTCTTC.

The genes are TRBV28 and TRBJ2-3; TRBD1 aligns across 7 bases. Unmatched junction bases numbered 9, after V lost 6 bases and J lost 3 bases. This CDR3 region has 15 residues. Germline CDR1 MDHEN, CDR2 SYDVKM. CDR3 residues: CASRPPGQKTDTQYF. The CDR3, as DNA: TGTGCCAGCAGGCCTCCGGGACAGAAGACAGATACGCAGTATTTT.

This chain connects TRBV29-1 to TRBJ2-1, with 8 bases aligning to TRBD1. The J call may be in error: the DNA end matches TRBJ2-7 better. Germline loops: CDR1 SQVTM, CDR2 ANQGSEA. The CDR3 extends over 15 amino acids. CDR3 protein: CSVDPGTGASYEQYF. The CDR3 DNA is TGCAGCGTTGACCCCGGGACAGGAGCCTCCTACGAGCAGTACTTC.

This clonotype turned up a few times. The chain combines TRBV20-1 with TRBJ1-5; D gene uncertain. V was clipped by 6 bases and J by 0 bases, with 3 bases between them. Germline CDR1 and CDR2: DFQATT and SNEGSKA (reference sequence). The CDR3 consists of 11 residues. CDR3 nucleotide sequence: TGCAGTGCAGGTAGCAATCAGCCCCAGCATTTT. It codes for CSAGSNQPQHF.